Given below is one T cell receptor (beta chain) in context. After removal of 2 bases from V and 14 bases from J, the junction contained 7 bases not matched to a gene. From germline, CDR1 is SQVTM and CDR2 ANQGSEA. This CDR3 has 12 amino acids. Sequencing used immunoSEQ multiplex PCR; TCRdb keeps in-frame clones, though not all of them. This table has approximately 52,000 clones, 65% to 90% appearing once. This record belongs to a study of blood T cell repertoires in COVID-19. The clonotype comes from a man aged 55-75 years with acute or convalescent COVID-19. The chain combines TRBV29-1 with TRBJ1-4, with TRBD1 identical over 8 bases. The sequenced sample was peripheral blood. The CDR3 nucleotides are TGCAGCGTTGAACGGACAGGGAGGGGCCTGTTTTTT. This encodes CSVERTGRGLFF.